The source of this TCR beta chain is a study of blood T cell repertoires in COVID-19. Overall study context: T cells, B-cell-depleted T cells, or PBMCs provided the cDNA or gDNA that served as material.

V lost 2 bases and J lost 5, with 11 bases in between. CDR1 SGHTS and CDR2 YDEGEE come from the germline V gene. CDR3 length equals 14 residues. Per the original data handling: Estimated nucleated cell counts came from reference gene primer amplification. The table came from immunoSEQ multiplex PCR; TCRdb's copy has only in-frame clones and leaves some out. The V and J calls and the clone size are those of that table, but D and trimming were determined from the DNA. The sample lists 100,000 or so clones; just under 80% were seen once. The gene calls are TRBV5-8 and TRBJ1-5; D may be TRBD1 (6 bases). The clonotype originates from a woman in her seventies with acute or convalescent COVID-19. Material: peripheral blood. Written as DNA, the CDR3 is TGTGCCAGCAGCTTCGGGGGGGGCTATCAGCCCCAGCATTTT. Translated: CASSFGGGYQPQHF.